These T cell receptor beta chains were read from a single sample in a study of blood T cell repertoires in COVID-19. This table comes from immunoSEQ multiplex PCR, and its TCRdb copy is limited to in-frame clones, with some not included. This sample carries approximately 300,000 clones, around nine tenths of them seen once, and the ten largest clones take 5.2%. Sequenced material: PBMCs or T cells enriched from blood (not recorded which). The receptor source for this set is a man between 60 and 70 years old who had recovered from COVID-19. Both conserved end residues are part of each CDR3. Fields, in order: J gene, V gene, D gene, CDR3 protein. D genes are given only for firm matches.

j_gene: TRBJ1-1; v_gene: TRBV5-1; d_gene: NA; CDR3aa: CASSTQGHNTEAFF
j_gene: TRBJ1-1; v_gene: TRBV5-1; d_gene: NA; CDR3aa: CASGRTGPNTEAFF
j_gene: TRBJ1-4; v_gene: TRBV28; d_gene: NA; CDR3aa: CASSLIGGATNEKLFF
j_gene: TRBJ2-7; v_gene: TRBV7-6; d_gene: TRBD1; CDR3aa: CASSHTSGQGAYEQYF
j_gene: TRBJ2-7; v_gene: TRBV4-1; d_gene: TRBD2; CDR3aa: CASSHDLAGTYEQYF
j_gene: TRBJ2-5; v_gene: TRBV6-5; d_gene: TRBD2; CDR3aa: CASSYSWTSWGETQYF
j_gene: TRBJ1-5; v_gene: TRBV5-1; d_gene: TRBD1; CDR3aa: CASSPAGTDNQPQHF
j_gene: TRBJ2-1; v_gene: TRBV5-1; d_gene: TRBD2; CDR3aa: CASSILAEDNEQFF
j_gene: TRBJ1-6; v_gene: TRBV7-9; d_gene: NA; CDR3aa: CASSPAGRSPLHF
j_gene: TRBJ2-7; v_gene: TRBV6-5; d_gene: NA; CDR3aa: CASSYSRVTPGYEQYF
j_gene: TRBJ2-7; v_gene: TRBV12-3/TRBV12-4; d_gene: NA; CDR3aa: CASSYGLSYEQYF
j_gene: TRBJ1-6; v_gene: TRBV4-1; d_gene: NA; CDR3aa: CASSQVGGSYNSPLHF
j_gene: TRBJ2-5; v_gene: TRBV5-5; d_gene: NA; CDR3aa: CASSLLRQSGTLETQYF
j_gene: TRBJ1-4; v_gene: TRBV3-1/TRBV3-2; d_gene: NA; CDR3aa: CASSQWPANEKLFF
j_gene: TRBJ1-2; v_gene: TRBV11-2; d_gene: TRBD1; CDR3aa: CASSLSGTANYGYTF
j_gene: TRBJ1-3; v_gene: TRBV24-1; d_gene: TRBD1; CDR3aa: CATSDSRDRAAGNTIYF
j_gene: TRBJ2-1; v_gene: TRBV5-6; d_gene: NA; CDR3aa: CASSLSLEGEQFF
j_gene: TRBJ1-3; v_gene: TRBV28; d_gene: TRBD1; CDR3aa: CASSPRPGTGIGNTIYF
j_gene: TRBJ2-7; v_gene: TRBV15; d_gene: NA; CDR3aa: CATSRVSAGLSYEQYF
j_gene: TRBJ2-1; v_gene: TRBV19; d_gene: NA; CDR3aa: CATKAGRQSHYNEQFF
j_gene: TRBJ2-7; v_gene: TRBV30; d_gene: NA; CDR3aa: CAWSRSEARVAGQYF
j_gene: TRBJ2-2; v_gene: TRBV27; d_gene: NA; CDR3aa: CASSDIRGLGTGELFF
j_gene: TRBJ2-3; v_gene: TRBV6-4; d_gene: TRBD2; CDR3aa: CASSEAGTSGTDTQYF
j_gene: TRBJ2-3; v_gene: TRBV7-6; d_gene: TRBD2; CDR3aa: CASSFSGLGDTDTQYF
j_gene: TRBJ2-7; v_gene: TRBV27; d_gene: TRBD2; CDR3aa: CASSANRGLAGASHEQYF
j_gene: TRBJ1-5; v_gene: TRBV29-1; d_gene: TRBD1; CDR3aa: CSVIDRDSNQPQHF
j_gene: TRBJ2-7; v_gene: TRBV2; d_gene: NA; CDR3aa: CASSPEWDKFYEQYF
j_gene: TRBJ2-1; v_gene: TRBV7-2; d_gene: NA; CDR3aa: CASSFSSAPYNEQFF
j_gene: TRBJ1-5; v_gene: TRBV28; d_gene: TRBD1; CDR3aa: CASSSTGVYSNQPQHF
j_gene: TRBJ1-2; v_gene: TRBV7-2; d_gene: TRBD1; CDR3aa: CASSLTGTGGSYGYTF
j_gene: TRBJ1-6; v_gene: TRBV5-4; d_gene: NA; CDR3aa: CASSLARGFNSPLHF
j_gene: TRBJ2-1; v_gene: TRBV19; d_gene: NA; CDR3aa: CASSIVGGRYLGAYNEQFF
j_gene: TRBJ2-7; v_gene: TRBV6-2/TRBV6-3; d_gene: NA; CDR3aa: CASSYRQVSSYEQYF
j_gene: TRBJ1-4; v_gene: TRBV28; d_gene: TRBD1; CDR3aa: CASGAQGDATNEKLFF
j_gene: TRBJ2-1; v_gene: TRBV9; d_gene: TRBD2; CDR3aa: CASSVELAGRSEQFF